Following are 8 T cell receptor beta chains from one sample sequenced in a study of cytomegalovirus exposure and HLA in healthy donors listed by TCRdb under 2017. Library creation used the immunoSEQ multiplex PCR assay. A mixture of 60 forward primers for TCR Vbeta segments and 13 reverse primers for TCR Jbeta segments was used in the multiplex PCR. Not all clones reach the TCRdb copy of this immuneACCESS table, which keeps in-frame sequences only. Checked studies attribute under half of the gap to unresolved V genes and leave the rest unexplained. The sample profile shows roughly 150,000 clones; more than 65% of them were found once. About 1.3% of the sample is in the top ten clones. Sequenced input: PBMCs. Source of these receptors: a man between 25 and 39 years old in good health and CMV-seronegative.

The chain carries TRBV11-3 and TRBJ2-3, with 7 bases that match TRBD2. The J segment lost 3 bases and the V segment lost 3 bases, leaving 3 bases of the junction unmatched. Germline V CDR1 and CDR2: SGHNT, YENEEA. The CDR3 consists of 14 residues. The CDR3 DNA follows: TGTGCCAGCAGCTTGGGCGGGGGAACAGATACGCAGTATTTT. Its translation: CASSLGGGTDTQYF.

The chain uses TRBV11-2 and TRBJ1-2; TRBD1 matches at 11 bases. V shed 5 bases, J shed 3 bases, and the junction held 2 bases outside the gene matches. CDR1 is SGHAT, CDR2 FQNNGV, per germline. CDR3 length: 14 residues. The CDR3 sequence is CASSPGQGDYGYTF. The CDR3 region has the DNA TGTGCCAGCAGCCCGGGACAGGGGGACTATGGCTACACCTTC.

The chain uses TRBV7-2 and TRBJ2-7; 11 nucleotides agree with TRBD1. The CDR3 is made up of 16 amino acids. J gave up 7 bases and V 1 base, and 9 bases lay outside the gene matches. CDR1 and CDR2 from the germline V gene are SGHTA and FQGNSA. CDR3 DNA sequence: TGTGCCAGCAGCTTAGGGCGGACAGGGGGCGCGTGGGAGCAGTACTTC. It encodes CASSLGRTGGAWEQYF.

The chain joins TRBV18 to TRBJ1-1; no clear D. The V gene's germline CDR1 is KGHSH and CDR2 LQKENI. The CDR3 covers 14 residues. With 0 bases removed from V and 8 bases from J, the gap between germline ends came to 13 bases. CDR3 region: CASSPPSPNMEAFF. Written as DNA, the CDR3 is TGTGCCAGCTCACCACCCTCCCCCAACATGGAAGCTTTCTTT.

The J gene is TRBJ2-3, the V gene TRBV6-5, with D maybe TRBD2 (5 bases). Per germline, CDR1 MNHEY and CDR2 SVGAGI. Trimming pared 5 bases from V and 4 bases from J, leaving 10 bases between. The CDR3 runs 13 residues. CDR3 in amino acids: CASSSQAADTQYF. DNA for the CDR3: TGTGCCAGCAGTAGCCAAGCGGCAGATACGCAGTATTTT.

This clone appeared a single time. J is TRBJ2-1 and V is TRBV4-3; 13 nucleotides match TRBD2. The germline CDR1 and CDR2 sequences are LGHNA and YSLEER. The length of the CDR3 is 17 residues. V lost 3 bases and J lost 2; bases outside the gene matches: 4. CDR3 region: CASSQRTSGGAYNEQFF. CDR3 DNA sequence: TGCGCCAGCAGCCAGCGTACTAGCGGGGGGGCCTACAATGAGCAGTTCTTC.

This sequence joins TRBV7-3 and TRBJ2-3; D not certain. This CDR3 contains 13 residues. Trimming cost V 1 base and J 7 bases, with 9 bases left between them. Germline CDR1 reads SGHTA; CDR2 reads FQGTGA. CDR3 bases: TGTGCCAGCAGCTTAAGGTTAGACAATACGCAGTATTTT. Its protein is CASSLRLDNTQYF.

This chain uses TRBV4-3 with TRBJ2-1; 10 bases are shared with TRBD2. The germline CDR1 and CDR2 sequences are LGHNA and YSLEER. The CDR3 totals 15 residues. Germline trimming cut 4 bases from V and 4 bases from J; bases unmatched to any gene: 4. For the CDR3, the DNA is TGCGCCAGCAGCCGTACTAGCGGGGCATACAATGAGCAGTTCTTC. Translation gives CASSRTSGAYNEQFF.